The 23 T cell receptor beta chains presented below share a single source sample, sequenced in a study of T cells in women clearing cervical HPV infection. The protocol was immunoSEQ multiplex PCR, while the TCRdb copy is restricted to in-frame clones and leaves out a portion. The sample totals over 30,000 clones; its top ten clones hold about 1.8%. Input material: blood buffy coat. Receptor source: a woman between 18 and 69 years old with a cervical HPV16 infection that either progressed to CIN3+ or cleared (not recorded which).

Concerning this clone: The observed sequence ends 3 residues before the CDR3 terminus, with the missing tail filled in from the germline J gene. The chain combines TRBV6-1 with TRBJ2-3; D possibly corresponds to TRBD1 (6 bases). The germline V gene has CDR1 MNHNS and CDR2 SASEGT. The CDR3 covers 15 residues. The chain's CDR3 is CASSARQASQETQYF. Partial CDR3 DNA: TGTGCCAGCAGTGCCAGACAGGCGAGCCAAGAGACG.

CDR3 amino acids: CASSLAPMRGHYTEAFF. CDR3 bases read: TGTGCCAGCAGCTTAGCCCCGATGAGGGGGCACTACACTGAA. The rearrangement uses TRBV7-2 and TRBJ1-1; TRBD1 matches 7 bases. Read coverage stops 3 residues before the CDR3 terminus; the germline J gene supplies the remainder. V lost 0 bases to trimming and J lost 3 bases; unmatched junction nucleotides: 10. This CDR3 contains 17 residues. The germline gives CDR1 SGHTA, CDR2 FQGNSA. The full variable domain, its missing parts supplied by reference TRBV7-2 and TRBJ1-1, is GAGVSQSPSNKVTEKGKDVELRCDPISGHTALYWYRQSLGQGLEFLIYFQGNSAPDKSGLPSDRFSAERTGGSVSTLTIQRTQQEDSAVYLCASSLAPMRGHYTEAFFGQGTRLTVV.

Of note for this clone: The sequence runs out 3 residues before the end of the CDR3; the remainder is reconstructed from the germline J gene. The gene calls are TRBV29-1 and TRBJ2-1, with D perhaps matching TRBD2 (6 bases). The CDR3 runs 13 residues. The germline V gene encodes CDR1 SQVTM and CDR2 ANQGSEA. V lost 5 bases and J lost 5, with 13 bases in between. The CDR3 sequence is CSVTTSYDNEQFF. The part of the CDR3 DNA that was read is TGCAGCGTTACTACTAGCTACGACAATGAG.

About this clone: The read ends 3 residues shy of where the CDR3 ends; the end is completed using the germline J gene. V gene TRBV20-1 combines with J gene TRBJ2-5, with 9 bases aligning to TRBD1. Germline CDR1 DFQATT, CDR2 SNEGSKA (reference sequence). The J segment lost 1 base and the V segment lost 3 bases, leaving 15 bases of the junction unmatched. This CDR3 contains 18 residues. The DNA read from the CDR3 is TGCAGTGCTAGCCCCGTTACAGGGGGCGCGGGGGCCCAAGAGACC. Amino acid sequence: CSASPVTGGAGAQET. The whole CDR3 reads CSASPVTGGAGAQETQYF.

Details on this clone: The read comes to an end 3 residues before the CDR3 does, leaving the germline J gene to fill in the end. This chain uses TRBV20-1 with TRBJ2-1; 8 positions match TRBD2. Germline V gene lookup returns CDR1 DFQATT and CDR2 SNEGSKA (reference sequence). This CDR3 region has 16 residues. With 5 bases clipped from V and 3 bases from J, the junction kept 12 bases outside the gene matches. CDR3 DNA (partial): TGCAGTGCTGCCCCCCTCGGGGGGGATGTCTACAATGAG. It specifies CSAAPLGGDVYNE. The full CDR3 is CSAAPLGGDVYNEQFF.

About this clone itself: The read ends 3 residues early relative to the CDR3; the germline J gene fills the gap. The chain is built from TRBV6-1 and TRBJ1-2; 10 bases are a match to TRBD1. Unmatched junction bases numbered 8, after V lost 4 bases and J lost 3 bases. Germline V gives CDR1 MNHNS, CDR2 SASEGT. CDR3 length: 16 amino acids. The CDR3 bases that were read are TGTGCCAGCAGTGGGTCCCATGGGACAGGGGACTATGGC. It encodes CASSGSHGTGDYG. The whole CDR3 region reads CASSGSHGTGDYGYTF.

The CDR3: CASGNSGFSYGQYF. Incomplete CDR3 DNA: TGTGCCAGCGGCAACTCAGGGTTCAGCTATGGT. The V gene is TRBV5-5, the J gene TRBJ2-4; D may be TRBD1 (5 bases). The read ends 3 residues shy of where the CDR3 ends; the end is completed using the germline J gene. The CDR3 sequence is 14 residues long. Germline V gene data show CDR1 as SGHKS and CDR2 as YYEKEE (reference sequence).

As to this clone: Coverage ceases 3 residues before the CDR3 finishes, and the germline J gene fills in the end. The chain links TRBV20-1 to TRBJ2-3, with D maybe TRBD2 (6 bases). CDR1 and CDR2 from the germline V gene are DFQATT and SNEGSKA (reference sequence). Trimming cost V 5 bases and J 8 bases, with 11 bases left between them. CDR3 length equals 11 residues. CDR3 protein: CSADGGSTQYF. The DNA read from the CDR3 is TGCAGTGCTGACGGAGGGTCTACG.

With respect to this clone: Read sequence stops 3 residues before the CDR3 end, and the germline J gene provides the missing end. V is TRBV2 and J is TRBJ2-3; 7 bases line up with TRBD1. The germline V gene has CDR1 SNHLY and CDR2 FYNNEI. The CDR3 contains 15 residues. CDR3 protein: CASSERRQGLQPQYF. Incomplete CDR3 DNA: TGTGCCAGCAGTGAACGTCGACAGGGCCTTCAGCCG.

CDR3 sequence: CASSATVSGANVLTF. The DNA read from the CDR3 is TGCGCCAGCAGCGCGACAGTCTCTGGGGCCAACGTC. The chain has TRBV5-1 and TRBJ2-6, with TRBD1 as a possible D gene (5 bases). The read terminates 3 residues ahead of where the CDR3 ends, so the germline J gene completes it. Per the germline V gene, CDR1 is SGHRS and CDR2 is YFSETQ. This CDR3 comprises 15 residues. Trimming shortened V by 4 bases and J by 0 bases, and 8 bases separated the two germline ends.

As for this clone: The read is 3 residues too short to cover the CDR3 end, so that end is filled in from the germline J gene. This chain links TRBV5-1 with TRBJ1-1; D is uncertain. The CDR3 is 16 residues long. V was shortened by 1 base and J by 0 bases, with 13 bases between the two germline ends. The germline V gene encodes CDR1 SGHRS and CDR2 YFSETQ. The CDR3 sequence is CASSLLISRMNTEAFF. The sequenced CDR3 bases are TGCGCCAGCAGCTTGCTAATTTCCCGAATGAACACTGAA.

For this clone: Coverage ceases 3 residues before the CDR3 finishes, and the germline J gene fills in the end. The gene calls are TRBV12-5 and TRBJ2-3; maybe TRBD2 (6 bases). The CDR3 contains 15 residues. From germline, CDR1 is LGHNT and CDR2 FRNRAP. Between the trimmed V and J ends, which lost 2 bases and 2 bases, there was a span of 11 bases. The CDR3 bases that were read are TGTGCTAGTGGTTTGTGGGACTTCCTCACAGATACG. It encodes CASGLWDFLTDT. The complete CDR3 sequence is CASGLWDFLTDTQYF.

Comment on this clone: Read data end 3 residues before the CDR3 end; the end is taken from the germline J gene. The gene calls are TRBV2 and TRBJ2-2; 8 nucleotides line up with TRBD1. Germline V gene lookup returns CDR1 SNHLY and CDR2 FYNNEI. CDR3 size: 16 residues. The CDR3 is CASSRHPGGDGEKLFF. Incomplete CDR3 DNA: TGTGCCAGCAGTCGTCACCCAGGGGGCGACGGTGAAAAG.

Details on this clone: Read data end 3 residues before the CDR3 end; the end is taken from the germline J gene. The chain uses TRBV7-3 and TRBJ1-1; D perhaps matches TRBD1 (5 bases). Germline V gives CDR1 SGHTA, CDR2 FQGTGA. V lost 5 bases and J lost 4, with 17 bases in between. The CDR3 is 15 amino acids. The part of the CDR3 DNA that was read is TGTGCCAGCAGCCGCGGGGGGAGATGGGCCACTGAA. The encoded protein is CASSRGGRWATE. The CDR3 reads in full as CASSRGGRWATEAFF.

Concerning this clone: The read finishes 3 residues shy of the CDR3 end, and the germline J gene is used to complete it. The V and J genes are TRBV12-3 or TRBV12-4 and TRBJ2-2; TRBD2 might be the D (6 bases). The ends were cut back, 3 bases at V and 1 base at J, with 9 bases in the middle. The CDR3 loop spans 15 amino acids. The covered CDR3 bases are TGTGCCAGCAGTTTCGGGACTCTGAACACCGGGGAG. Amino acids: CASSFGTLNTGE. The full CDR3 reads CASSFGTLNTGELFF.

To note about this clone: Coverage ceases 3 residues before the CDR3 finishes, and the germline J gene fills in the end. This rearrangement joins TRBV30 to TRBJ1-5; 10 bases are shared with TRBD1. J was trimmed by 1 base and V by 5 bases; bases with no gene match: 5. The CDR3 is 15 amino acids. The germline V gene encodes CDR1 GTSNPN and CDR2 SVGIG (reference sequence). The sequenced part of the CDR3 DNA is TGTGCCTGGGGAGGGGGACAGGGGAGCAATCAGCCC. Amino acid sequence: CAWGGGQGSNQP. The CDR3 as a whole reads CAWGGGQGSNQPQHF.

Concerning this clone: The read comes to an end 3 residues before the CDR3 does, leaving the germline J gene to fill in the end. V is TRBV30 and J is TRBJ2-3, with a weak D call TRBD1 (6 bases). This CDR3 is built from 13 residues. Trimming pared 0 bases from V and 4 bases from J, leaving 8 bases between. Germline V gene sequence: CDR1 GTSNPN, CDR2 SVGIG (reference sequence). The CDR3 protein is CAWSVQGSDTQYF. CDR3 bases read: TGTGCCTGGAGTGTACAGGGCTCAGATACG.

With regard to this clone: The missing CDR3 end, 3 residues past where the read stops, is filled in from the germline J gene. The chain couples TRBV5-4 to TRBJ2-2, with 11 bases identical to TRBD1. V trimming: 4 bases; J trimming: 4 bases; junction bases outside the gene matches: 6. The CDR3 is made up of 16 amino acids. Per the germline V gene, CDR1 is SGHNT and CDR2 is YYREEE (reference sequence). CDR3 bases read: TGTGCCAGCAGCATGGCCGGGACAGGGGGCACCGGGGAG. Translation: CASSMAGTGGTGE. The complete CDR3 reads CASSMAGTGGTGELFF.

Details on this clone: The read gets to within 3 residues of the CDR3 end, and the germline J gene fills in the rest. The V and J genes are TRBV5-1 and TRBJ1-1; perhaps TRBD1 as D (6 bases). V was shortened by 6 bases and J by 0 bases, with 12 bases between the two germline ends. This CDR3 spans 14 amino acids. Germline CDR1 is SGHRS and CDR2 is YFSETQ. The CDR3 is CASTEQGLNTEAFF. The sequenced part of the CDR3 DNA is TGCGCCAGCACGGAGCAGGGGTTGAACACTGAA. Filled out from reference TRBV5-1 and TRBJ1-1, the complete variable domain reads KAGVTQTPRYLIKTRGQQVTLSCSPISGHRSVSWYQQTPGQGLQFLFEYFSETQRNKGNFPGRFSGRQFSNSRSEMNVSTLELGDSALYLCASTEQGLNTEAFFGQGTRLTVV.

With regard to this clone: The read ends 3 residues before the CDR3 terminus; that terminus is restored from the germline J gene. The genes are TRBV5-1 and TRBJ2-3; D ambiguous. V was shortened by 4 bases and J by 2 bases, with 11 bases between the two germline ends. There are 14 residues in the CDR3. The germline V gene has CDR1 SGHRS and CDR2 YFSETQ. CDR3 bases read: TGCGCCAGCAGCATAAGAAGCCCCACAGATACG. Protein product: CASSIRSPTDT. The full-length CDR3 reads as CASSIRSPTDTQYF.

The CDR3 is CASSHNRGTLNQPQHF. The covered CDR3 bases are TGTGCCAGTAGCCATAACCGCGGGACTCTAAACCAGCCC. The chain carries TRBV19 and TRBJ1-5; D possibly corresponds to TRBD1 (5 bases). The CDR3 extends 3 residues past the end of the read, so its final part is completed from the germline J gene. Trimming took 6 bases from V and 7 from J, leaving 22 bases between them. Germline values: CDR1 LNHDA, CDR2 SQIVND (reference sequence). The length of the CDR3 is 16 residues.

This CDR3 reads CASSRRQGRFEKLFF. The covered CDR3 bases are TGTGCCAGCAGCCGAAGACAGGGGCGGTTTGAAAAG. The chain joins TRBV12-3 or TRBV12-4 to TRBJ2-2, with TRBD1 identical over 8 bases. The read terminates 3 residues ahead of where the CDR3 ends, so the germline J gene completes it. The CDR3 runs 15 residues.

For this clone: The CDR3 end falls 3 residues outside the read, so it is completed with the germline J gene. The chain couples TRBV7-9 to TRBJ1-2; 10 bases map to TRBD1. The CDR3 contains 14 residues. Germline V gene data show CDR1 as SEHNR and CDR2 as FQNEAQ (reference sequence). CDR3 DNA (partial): TGTGCCAGCAGCTCCCGGGGACAGGGGTACGGC. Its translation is CASSSRGQGYG. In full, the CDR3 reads CASSSRGQGYGYTF.